This T cell receptor beta chain comes out of a study of T cell repertoires in cytomegalovirus infection. Study details: CMV epitopes in the study were HLA-C-restricted (recently identified) and HLA-B-restricted (well studied). It was the public TCR beta signatures that indicated both CMV infection and matching HLA type.

TCRdb itself ran the reads through MiXCR, one entry per CDR3 protein. The sample carries hundreds of thousands of distinct CDR3 sequences, approximately 31% recorded once. With regard to this clonotype: The antigen remains undetermined.

CDR1 and CDR2 from the germline V gene are SGHNT and YYREEE (reference sequence). J was trimmed by 5 bases and V by 4 bases; bases with no gene match: 10. The CDR3 has 16 residues. The sequencing used cultured CD8+ T cells from PBMCs, collected from culture after CMV antigen stimulation. The TCR sequence derives from a human donor in good health (CMV status not recorded). Some clones in this sample may be carry-over from other donors' samples. The J gene is TRBJ2-5, the V gene TRBV5-4; 11 positions match TRBD1. This chain's CDR3 is CASSSTDRGLLETQYF. DNA of the CDR3: TGTGCCAGCAGCAGCACGGACAGGGGGCTGTTGGAGACCCAGTACTTC.